This TCR beta chain originates from a study of T cells after yellow fever vaccination. At the level of the study: It was SMART-Seq v4 Ultra Low Input that prepared the fractions with low cell numbers.

Losses at the gene ends were 4 bases for V and 3 bases for J; bases not matched to a gene: 5. Germline loops: CDR1 LGHNA, CDR2 YNFKEQ. The CDR3 is 14 residues long. TCRdb reprocessed the 5' RACE reads with MiXCR, giving one entry per CDR3 protein. The table has 450,000 to 550,000 distinct CDR3 sequences, about 19% seen once. The clonotype originates from a man aged 30-40 years who received the YFV17D yellow fever vaccine. Sequencing used PBMCs, obtained 15 days after the yellow fever booster vaccination. The rearrangement links TRBV4-2 to TRBJ2-7, with 8 bases lining up with TRBD1. CDR3 sequence reads: CASSPDGQGYEQYF. In DNA form, the CDR3 reads TGTGCCAGCAGCCCCGACGGACAGGGCTACGAGCAGTACTTC.